The TCR beta chain described here comes from a study of cytomegalovirus exposure and HLA in healthy donors. For the study at large: Roughly 80 million unique TCRs from HLA-typed donors made up an early data release. Study-wide points: A few V segments could not be told apart, such as TRBV6-2 and TRBV6-3, and were left out.

Of note for this clone: Its antigen is undetermined.

The CDR3 runs to 12 residues. Germline loops: CDR1 SGHKS, CDR2 YYEKEE (reference sequence). Trimming left V 3 bases short and J 3 bases short, with 6 bases between. PCR used 60 Vbeta primers and 13 Jbeta primers. Only in-frame clones appear in the TCRdb table, and some are missing; sequencing was by immunoSEQ multiplex PCR. The sample has 200,000 or so clones, roughly 80% seen once. The chain uses TRBV5-5 and TRBJ1-1; D uncertain. Material for sequencing was PBMCs. The TCR sequence derives from a girl aged 2-10 years in good health and CMV-seronegative. DNA of the CDR3: TGTGCCAGCAGCTCTCAGTACACTGAAGCTTTCTTT. This translates into CASSSQYTEAFF.